Below are 20 T cell receptor beta chains sequenced from a single sample in a study of blood T cell repertoires in COVID-19. Sequenced by immunoSEQ multiplex PCR; TCRdb stores in-frame clones only, minus some. The data show about 89,000 clones, 90% to 95% seen once. What was sequenced was peripheral blood. These receptor sequences come from a human donor with active COVID-19. The donor label of this sample is uncertain.

The rearrangement links TRBV6-4 to TRBJ2-3; tentatively, D is TRBD2 (6 bases). V dropped 3 bases and J dropped 2 bases, with 9 bases sitting between them. The CDR3 spans 14 residues. Germline values: CDR1 MRHNA, CDR2 SNTAGT. The DNA of the CDR3 is TGTGCCAGCAGTGAGGCTAGCGCCACAGATACGCAGTATTTT. Translating it yields CASSEASATDTQYF.

The V and J genes are TRBV7-9 and TRBJ2-3; 8 bases align to TRBD2. CDR1 and CDR2 (germline): SEHNR, FQNEAQ (reference sequence). The CDR3 covers 19 residues. V shed 5 bases and J 4 bases; nucleotides not matched to a gene: 20. CDR3 in DNA: TGTGCCAGCAGCACCCCGGCTAGCGGGCCCCTTAGGGGCGCAGATACGCAGTATTTT. Residues: CASSTPASGPLRGADTQYF.

The chain is built from TRBV6-6 and TRBJ2-2; possible D gene TRBD2, 5 bases. From germline, CDR1 is MNHNY and CDR2 SVGAGI (reference sequence). The germline V and J ends were trimmed by 6 bases and 6 bases, with 11 bases remaining between them. The CDR3 is made up of 13 amino acids. The CDR3 DNA reads as TGTGCCAGCAGCCACGGCGGGCCCGGGGAGCTGTTTTTT. Its protein product is CASSHGGPGELFF.

The rearrangement uses TRBV5-1 and TRBJ2-2; D might be TRBD1 (6 bases). Germline loops: CDR1 SGHRS, CDR2 YFSETQ. The CDR3 loop spans 14 amino acids. V lost 4 bases to trimming and J lost 7 bases, with 14 bases between them. The CDR3 region has the DNA TGCGCCAGCAGCCAACAGGGCGGTCACGGGGAGCTGTTTTTT. Translated, it gives CASSQQGGHGELFF.

J is TRBJ2-5 and V is TRBV3-1 (or the pseudogene TRBV3-2); tentative D call: TRBD1 (6 bases). Germline V gives CDR1 LGHDT, CDR2 YNNKEL (reference sequence). V lost 1 base and J lost 7, with 16 bases in between. CDR3 length equals 15 residues. The CDR3: CASSQGDIPTMTQYF. The CDR3 DNA sequence: TGTGCCAGCAGCCAAGGGGACATACCCACGATGACCCAGTACTTC.

This chain connects TRBV19 to TRBJ1-2; D is perhaps TRBD1 (6 bases). V gave up 5 bases and J gave up 8 bases, with 12 bases separating them. The length of the CDR3 is 12 residues. CDR1 and CDR2 (germline): LNHDA, SQIVND (reference sequence). The CDR3 reads CASSQGLQGYTF. CDR3 nucleotide sequence: TGTGCCAGTAGTCAGGGGCTGCAGGGCTACACCTTC. The full variable domain, in which reference TRBV19 and TRBJ1-2 provide the parts outside the CDR3, is DGGITQSPKYLFRKEGQNVTLSCEQNLNHDAMYWYRQDPGQGLRLIYYSQIVNDFQKGDIAEGYSVSREKKESFPLTVTSAQKNPTAFYLCASSQGLQGYTFGSGTRLTVV.

The CDR3 loop reads CASNEGYGYNEQFF. The CDR3 DNA reads as TGTGCCAGCAACGAGGGATACGGCTACAATGAGCAGTTCTTC. The chain is built from TRBV28 and TRBJ2-1, with a possible D match to TRBD2 (5 bases). The V gene lost 7 bases and the J gene lost 3 bases, with 13 bases spanning the gap. The germline CDR1 and CDR2 sequences are MDHEN and SYDVKM. The CDR3 sequence is 14 residues long.

The chain has TRBV6-1 and TRBJ1-4, with 7 bases identical to TRBD1. This CDR3 contains 14 residues. The V segment lost 6 bases and the J segment 0 bases; nucleotides outside the gene matches: 1. Germline loops: CDR1 MNHNS, CDR2 SASEGT. CDR3 loop: CASRQGATNEKLFF. The CDR3, as DNA: TGTGCCAGCAGGCAGGGGGCAACTAATGAAAAACTGTTTTTT.

This clone was seen just once. This rearrangement joins TRBV25-1 to TRBJ2-3; D uncertain. Germline V gene data show CDR1 as MGHDK and CDR2 as SYGVNS. The CDR3 covers 16 residues. Trimming removed 3 bases from V and 3 bases from J, with 16 bases in between. The CDR3 protein is CASSDTPERRTDTQYF. The CDR3 nucleotides are TGTGCCAGCAGTGACACCCCGGAGAGGAGAACAGATACGCAGTATTTT.

The chain employs TRBV25-1 and TRBJ2-7, with 8 bases matching TRBD1. Per germline, CDR1 MGHDK and CDR2 SYGVNS. The CDR3 is made up of 17 amino acids. The junction had 14 bases not matched to a gene; V was cut back by 1 base and J by 6 bases. The CDR3 DNA sequence: TGTGCCAGCAGTGAATCTTTCATCCGACAGGGGTCGTTCGAGCAGTACTTC. Encoded protein: CASSESFIRQGSFEQYF.

The rearrangement joins TRBV7-2 to TRBJ2-5; 7 positions match TRBD2. J gave up 1 base and V 3 bases, and 5 bases lay outside the gene matches. Germline CDR1 and CDR2: SGHTA and FQGNSA. This CDR3 comprises 15 residues. For the CDR3, the DNA is TGTGCCAGCAGCTTCAACGGGGGGATCCAAGAGACCCAGTACTTC. It codes for CASSFNGGIQETQYF.

The chain joins TRBV28 to TRBJ2-7, with no clear D. The CDR3 is made up of 13 amino acids. Trimming took off 3 bases at V and 4 bases at J, with 10 bases between the two ends. The germline V gene encodes CDR1 MDHEN and CDR2 SYDVKM. CDR3 protein: CASSFGSAYEQYF. CDR3 nucleotide sequence: TGTGCCAGCAGTTTCGGCAGCGCTTACGAGCAGTACTTC.

The V and J genes are TRBV2 and TRBJ1-5; 11 nucleotides line up with TRBD1. CDR3 length: 14 amino acids. Germline assignment: CDR1 SNHLY and CDR2 FYNNEI. The J segment lost 7 bases and the V segment lost 6 bases, leaving 5 bases of the junction unmatched. The CDR3 spells CASRRTGGRQPQHF. CDR3 DNA: TGTGCCAGCAGACGGACAGGGGGCAGGCAGCCCCAGCATTTT.

This chain links TRBV3-1 (or the pseudogene TRBV3-2) with TRBJ2-7; a possible D gene is TRBD1 (6 bases). The CDR3 loop spans 12 amino acids. Looked up from germline, CDR1 is LGHDT and CDR2 is YNNKEL (reference sequence). V was trimmed by 4 bases and J by 3 bases, leaving 7 bases between them. The CDR3 sequence: CASSPRGYEQYF. CDR3 bases: TGTGCCAGCAGCCCCAGGGGCTACGAGCAGTACTTC.

The sample holds one count of this clone. The chain couples TRBV6-5 to TRBJ1-1; a weak D match, TRBD1 (5 bases). Germline V gene data show CDR1 as MNHEY and CDR2 as SVGAGI. The CDR3 has 13 amino acids. Deletions cut 7 bases from V and 4 bases from J, with 13 bases between. The CDR3 DNA reads TGTGCCAGCAAAGTGGGGGGTCGCACTGAAGCTTTCTTT. This sequence encodes CASKVGGRTEAFF.

The chain combines TRBV18 with TRBJ2-2; TRBD1 matches 9 bases. V was clipped by 6 bases and J by 6 bases; unmatched bases: 5. There are 14 residues in the CDR3. Germline-derived CDR1 and CDR2 are KGHSH and LQKENI. CDR3 sequence (DNA): TGTGCCAGCTCGGCCCGGGACAGGGCCGGGGAGCTGTTTTTT. Its protein is CASSARDRAGELFF. Full variable domain (rest looked up from reference TRBV18 and TRBJ2-2): NAGVMQNPRHLVRRRGQEARLRCSPMKGHSHVYWYRQLPEEGLKFMVYLQKENIIDESGMPKERFSAEFPKEGPSILRIQQVVRGDSAAYFCASSARDRAGELFFGEGSRLTVL.

This clone was detected once. The genes are TRBV20-1 and TRBJ2-3; D perhaps matches TRBD1 (5 bases). The V and J ends lost 3 bases and 2 bases respectively, with 21 bases between them. The germline V gene encodes CDR1 DFQATT and CDR2 SNEGSKA (reference sequence). The CDR3 sequence is 17 residues long. The CDR3, as DNA: TGCAGTGCTAGTAGTCTGAAAGGACAAACGACCACAGATACGCAGTATTTT. Its protein is CSASSLKGQTTTDTQYF.

The chain combines TRBV19 with TRBJ1-5; perhaps TRBD1 as D (6 bases). The germline gives CDR1 LNHDA, CDR2 SQIVND (reference sequence). The CDR3 covers 16 residues. Trimming left V 7 bases short and J 1 base short, with 17 bases between. The CDR3, as DNA: TGTGCCAGTACCAGGGACACGCCGAGGAGCAATCAGCCCCAGCATTTT. Translated, it gives CASTRDTPRSNQPQHF.

The chain joins TRBV9 to TRBJ2-5; D remains unclear. The V gene's germline CDR1 is SGDLS and CDR2 YYNGEE. The CDR3 contains 14 residues. V was clipped by 0 bases and J by 5 bases, with 11 bases between them. The CDR3 DNA sequence: TGTGCCAGCAGCGTAGCTACGTCGGTGGAGACCCAGTACTTC. Its protein is CASSVATSVETQYF.

This clone was counted a single time. The chain uses TRBV6-5 and TRBJ2-3; D possibly corresponds to TRBD2 (5 bases). V was cut by 4 bases and J by 0 bases, with 11 bases left in between. This CDR3 region has 15 residues. Germline lookup yields CDR1 MNHEY and CDR2 SVGAGI. CDR3 in amino acids: CASSSSGISTDTQYF. In DNA, the CDR3 is TGTGCCAGCAGTTCCAGCGGAATTAGCACAGATACGCAGTATTTT.